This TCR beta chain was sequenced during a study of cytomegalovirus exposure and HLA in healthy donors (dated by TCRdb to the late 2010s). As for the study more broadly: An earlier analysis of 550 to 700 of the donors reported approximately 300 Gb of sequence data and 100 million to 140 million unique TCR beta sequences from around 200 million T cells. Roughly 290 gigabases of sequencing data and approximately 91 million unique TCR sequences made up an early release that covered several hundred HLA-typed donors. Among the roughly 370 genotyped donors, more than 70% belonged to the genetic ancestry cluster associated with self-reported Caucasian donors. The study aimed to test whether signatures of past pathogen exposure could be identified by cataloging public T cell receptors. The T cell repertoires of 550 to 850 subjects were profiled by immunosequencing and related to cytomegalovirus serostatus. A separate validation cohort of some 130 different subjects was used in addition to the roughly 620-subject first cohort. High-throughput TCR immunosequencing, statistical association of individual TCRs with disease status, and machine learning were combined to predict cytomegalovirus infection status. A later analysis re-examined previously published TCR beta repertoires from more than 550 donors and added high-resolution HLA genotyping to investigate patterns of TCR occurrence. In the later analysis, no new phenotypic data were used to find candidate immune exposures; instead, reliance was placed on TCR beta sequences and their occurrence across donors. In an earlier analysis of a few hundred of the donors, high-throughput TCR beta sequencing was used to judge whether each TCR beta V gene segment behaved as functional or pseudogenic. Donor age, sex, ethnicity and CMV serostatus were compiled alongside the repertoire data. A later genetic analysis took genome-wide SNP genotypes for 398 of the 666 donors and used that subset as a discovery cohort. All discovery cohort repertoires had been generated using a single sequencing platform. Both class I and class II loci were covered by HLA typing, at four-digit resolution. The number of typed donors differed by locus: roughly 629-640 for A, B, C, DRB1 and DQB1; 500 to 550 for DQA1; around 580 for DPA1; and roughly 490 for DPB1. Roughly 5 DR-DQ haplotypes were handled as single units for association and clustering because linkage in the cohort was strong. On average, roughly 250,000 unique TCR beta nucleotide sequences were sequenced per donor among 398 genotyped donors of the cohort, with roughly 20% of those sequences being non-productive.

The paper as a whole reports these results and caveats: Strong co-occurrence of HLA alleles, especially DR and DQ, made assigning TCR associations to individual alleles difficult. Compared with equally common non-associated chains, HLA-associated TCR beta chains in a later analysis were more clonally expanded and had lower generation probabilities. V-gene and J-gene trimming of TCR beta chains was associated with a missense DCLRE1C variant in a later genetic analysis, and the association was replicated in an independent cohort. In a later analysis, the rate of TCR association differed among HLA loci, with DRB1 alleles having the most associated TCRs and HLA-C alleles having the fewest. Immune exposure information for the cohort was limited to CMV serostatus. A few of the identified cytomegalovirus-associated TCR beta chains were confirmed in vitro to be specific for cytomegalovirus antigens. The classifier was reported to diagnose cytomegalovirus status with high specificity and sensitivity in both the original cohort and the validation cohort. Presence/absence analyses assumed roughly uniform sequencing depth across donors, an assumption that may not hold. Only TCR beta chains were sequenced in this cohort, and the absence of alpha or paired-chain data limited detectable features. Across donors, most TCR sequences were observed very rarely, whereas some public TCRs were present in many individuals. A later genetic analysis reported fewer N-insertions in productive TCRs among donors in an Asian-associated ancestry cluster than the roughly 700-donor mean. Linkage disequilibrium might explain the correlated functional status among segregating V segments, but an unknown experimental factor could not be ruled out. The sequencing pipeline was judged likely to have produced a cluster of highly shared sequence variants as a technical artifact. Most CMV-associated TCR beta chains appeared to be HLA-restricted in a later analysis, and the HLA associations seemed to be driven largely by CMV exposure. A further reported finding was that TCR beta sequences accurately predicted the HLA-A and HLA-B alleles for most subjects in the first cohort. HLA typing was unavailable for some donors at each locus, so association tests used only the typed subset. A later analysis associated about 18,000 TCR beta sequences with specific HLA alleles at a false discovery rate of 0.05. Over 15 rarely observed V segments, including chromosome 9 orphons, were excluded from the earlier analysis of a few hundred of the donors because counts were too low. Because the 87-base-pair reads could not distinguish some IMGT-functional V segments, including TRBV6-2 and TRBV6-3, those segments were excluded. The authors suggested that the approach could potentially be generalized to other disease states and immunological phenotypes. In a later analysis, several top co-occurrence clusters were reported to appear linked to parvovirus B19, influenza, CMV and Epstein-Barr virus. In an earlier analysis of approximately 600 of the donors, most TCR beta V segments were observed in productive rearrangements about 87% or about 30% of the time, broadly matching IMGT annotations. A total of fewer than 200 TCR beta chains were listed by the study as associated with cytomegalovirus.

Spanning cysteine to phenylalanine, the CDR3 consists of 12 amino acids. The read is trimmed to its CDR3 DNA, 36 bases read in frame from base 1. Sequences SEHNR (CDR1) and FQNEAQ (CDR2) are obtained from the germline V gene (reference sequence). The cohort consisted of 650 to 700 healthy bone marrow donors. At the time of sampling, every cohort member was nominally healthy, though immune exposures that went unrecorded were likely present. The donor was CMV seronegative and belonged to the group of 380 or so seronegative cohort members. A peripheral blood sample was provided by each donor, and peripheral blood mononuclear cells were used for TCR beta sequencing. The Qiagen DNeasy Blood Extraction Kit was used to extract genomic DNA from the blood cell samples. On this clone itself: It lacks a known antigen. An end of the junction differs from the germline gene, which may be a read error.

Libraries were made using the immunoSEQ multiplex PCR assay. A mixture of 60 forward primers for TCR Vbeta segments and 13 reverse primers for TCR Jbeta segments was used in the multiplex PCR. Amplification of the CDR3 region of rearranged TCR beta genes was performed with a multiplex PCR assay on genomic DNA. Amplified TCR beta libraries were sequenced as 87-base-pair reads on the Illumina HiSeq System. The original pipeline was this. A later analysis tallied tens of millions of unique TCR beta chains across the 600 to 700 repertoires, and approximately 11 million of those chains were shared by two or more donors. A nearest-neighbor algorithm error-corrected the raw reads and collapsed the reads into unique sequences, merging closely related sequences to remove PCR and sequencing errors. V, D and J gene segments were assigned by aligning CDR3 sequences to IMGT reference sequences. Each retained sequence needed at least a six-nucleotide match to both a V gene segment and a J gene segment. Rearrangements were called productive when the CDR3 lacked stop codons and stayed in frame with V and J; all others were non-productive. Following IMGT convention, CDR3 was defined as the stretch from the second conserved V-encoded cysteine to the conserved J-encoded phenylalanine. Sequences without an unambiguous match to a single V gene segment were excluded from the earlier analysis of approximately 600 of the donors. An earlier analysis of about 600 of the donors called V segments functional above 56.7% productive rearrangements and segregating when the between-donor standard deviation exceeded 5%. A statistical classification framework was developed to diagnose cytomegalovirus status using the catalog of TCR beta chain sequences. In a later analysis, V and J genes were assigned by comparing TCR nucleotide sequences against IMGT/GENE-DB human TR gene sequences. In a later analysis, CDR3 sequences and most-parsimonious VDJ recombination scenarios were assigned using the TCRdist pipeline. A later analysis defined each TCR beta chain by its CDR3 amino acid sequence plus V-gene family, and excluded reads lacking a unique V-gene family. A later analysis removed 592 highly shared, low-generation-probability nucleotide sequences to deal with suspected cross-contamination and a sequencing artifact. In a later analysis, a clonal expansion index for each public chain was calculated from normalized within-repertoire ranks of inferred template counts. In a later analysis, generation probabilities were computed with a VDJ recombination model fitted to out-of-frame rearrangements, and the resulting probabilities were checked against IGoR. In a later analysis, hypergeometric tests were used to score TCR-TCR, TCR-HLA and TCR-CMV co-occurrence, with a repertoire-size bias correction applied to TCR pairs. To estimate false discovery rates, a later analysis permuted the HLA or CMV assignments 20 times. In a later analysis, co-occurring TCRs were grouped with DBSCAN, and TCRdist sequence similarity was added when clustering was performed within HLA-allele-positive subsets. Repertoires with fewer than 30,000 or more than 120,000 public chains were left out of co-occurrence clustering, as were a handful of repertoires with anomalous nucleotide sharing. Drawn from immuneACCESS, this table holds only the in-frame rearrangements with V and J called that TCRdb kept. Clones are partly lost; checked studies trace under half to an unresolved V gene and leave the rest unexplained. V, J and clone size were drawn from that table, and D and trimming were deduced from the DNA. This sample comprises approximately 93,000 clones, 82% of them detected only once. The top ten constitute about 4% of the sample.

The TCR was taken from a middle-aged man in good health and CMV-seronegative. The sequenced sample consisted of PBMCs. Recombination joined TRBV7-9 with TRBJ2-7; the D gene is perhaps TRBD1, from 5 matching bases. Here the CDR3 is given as CSSSLGHGEQYF. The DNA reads TGTTCCAGCAGCTTGGGGCATGGCGAGCAGTACTTC.